This T cell receptor (beta chain) stems from a study of blood T cell repertoires in COVID-19. Across the study: The United States, Italy and Spain provided the acute and convalescent COVID-19 samples. The cDNA or gDNA used as material had been derived from T cells, B-cell-depleted T cells, or PBMCs.

Methods used by the authors: Amplifying reference gene primers gave estimates of nucleated cell counts. Assay: immunoSEQ multiplex PCR; the TCRdb copy retains only in-frame clones and omits some. The DNA was the basis for D and trimming; V, J and clone size are from that table. The sample shows 65,000 to 90,000 clones, approximately 78% of them seen only once. This clone occurred once. The receptor comes from a man between 60 and 75 years old with acute or convalescent COVID-19. Sequencing used peripheral blood.

CDR3 loop: CASSLQGLASYNEQFF. The CDR3, as DNA: TGCGCCAGCAGCTTGCAGGGACTAGCGTCCTACAATGAGCAGTTCTTC. V is TRBV5-1 and J is TRBJ2-1, with 10 bases aligning to TRBD2. The germline V gene encodes CDR1 SGHRS and CDR2 YFSETQ. V was clipped by 1 base and J by 1 base; unmatched bases: 2. This CDR3 has 16 residues.